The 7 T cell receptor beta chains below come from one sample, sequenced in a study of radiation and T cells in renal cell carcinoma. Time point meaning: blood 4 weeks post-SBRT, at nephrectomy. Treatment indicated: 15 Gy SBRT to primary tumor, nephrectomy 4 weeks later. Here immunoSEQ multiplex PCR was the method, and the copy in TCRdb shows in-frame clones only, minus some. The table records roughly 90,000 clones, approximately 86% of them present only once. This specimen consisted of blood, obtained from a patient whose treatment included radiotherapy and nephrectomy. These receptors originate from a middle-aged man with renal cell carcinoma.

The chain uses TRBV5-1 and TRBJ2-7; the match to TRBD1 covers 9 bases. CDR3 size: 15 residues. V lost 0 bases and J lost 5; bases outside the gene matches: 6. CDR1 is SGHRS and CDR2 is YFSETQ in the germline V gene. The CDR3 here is CASSLGQGESNEQYF. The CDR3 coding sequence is TGCGCCAGCAGCTTGGGACAGGGGGAGTCAAACGAGCAGTACTTC.

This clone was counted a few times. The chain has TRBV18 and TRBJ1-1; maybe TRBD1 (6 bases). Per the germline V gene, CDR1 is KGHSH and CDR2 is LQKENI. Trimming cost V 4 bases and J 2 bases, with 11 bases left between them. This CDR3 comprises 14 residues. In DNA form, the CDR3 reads TGTGCCAGCTCACAGGGGGGGGCCAACACTGAAGCTTTCTTT. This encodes CASSQGGANTEAFF.

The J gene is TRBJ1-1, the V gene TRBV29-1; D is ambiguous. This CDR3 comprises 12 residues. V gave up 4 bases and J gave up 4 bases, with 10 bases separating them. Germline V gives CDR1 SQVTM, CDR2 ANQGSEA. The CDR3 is CSVALGGTEAFF. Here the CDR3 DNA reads TGCAGCGTTGCCCTTGGCGGCACTGAAGCTTTCTTT.

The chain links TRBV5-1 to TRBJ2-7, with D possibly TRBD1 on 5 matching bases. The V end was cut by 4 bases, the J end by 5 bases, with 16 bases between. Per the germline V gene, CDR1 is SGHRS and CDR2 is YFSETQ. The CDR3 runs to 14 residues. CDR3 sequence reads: CASSDPSQGNEQYF. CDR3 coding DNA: TGCGCCAGCAGCGATCCTTCTCAGGGAAACGAGCAGTACTTC.

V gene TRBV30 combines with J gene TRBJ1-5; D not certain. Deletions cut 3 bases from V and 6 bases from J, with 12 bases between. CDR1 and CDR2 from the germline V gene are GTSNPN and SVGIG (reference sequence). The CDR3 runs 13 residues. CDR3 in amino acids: CAWSQAGFQPQHF. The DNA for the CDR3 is TGTGCCTGGAGCCAGGCGGGTTTTCAGCCCCAGCATTTT.

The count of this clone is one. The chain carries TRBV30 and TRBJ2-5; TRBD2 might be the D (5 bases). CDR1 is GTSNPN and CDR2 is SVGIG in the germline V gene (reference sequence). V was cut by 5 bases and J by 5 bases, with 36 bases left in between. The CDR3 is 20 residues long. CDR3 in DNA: TGTGCCTGGGAACGGGTTCGGCTAGCTGTTGAGATGGGAGTGTTGGAGACCCAGTACTTC. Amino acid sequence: CAWERVRLAVEMGVLETQYF.

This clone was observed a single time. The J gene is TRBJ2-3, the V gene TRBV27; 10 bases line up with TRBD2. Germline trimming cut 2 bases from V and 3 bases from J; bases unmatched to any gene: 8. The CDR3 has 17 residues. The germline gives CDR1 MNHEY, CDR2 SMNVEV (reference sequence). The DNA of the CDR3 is TGTGCCAGCAGTTTACCAGAGCGGGAGGGGTCTACAGATACGCAGTATTTT. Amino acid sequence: CASSLPEREGSTDTQYF.